The next 27 T cell receptor beta chains were all read from a single sample in a study of shared clonotypes between healthy human individuals. Data came from immunoSEQ multiplex PCR; TCRdb stores just in-frame clones and leaves some out. The profile shows roughly 2,000,000 clones, about 93% of them singletons. The naive CD8 subset, CD45RO-negative cells positively selected for CCR7, excluded terminally differentiated effector memory CD45RA+ cells. The sample comprised naive CD8+ T cells from PBMCs. These receptors originate from a young man in good health. Some clones in this sample may be carry-over from other donors' samples.

This clone showed up just once. The CDR3 coding sequence is TGTGCCAGTAGTATAGATTCAACAGGGAGAAAAGAAGCTTTCTTT. This encodes CASSIDSTGRKEAFF. The rearrangement links TRBV19 to TRBJ1-1; D possibly corresponds to TRBD1 (6 bases). The germline CDR1 and CDR2 sequences are LNHDA and SQIVND (reference sequence). Trimming cost V 0 bases and J 8 bases, with 16 bases left between them. CDR3 length equals 15 residues.

The chain carries TRBV30 and TRBJ2-3, with 7 nucleotides matching TRBD1. The V gene's germline CDR1 is GTSNPN and CDR2 SVGIG (reference sequence). The CDR3 has 13 amino acids. The J segment lost 8 bases and the V segment lost 0 bases, leaving 5 bases of the junction unmatched. CDR3 coding DNA: TGTGCCTGGAGTGTTAGGGGGCAGGGTACGCAGTATTTT. Protein product: CAWSVRGQGTQYF.

The chain is built from TRBV9 and TRBJ1-3, with TRBD1 matching 7 bases. Germline lookup yields CDR1 SGDLS and CDR2 YYNGEE. This CDR3 contains 15 residues. The V and J ends lost 3 bases and 4 bases, in that order; junction bases with no gene match: 7. CDR3 sequence reads: CASSAYRGSGNTIYF. CDR3 bases: TGTGCCAGCAGCGCATACAGGGGTTCAGGAAACACCATATATTTT.

The chain links TRBV5-4 to TRBJ2-5, with 8 bases aligning to TRBD2. Germline CDR1 is SGHNT and CDR2 is YYREEE (reference sequence). V was clipped by 0 bases and J by 3 bases; unmatched bases: 1. The CDR3 is 14 residues long. CDR3 in DNA: TGTGCCAGCAGCTTGGTAGCGGGGAAAGAGACCCAGTACTTC. It codes for CASSLVAGKETQYF. Based on the CDR3 plus reference TRBV5-4 and TRBJ2-5, the full variable domain is ETGVTQSPTHLIKTRGQQVTLRCSSQSGHNTVSWYQQALGQGPQFIFQYYREEENGRGNFPPRFSGLQFPNYSSELNVNALELDDSALYLCASSLVAGKETQYFGPGTRLLVL.

This clone was counted a few times. The V call is TRBV7-9, the J call TRBJ2-5; no clear D. The CDR3 loop spans 16 amino acids. V dropped 4 bases and J dropped 5 bases, with 20 bases sitting between them. Germline V lookup: CDR1 SEHNR, CDR2 FQNEAQ (reference sequence). The CDR3 protein is CASSSIKSTVLETQYF. CDR3 nucleotides: TGTGCCAGCAGCTCAATTAAATCGACCGTACTGGAGACCCAGTACTTC.

CDR3 residues: CASSHRGGLGNPYEQYF. CDR3 DNA sequence: TGCGCCAGCAGCCATCGCGGGGGATTGGGAAACCCCTACGAGCAGTACTTC. The chain carries TRBV4-1 and TRBJ2-7; 7 bases match TRBD2. The CDR3 totals 17 residues. Trimming took 3 bases from V and 2 from J; bases not matched to a gene: 13. Germline assignment: CDR1 MGHRA and CDR2 YSYEKL.

This clone was seen only once. The chain couples TRBV27 to TRBJ2-3; no definite D call. There are 15 residues in the CDR3. Trimming took 4 bases from V and 3 from J, leaving 14 bases between them. The germline V gene has CDR1 MNHEY and CDR2 SMNVEV (reference sequence). The CDR3 DNA sequence: TGTGCCAGCAGTTCACCGCCAAGCCTTACAGATACGCAGTATTTT. It is translated as CASSSPPSLTDTQYF.

The chain uses TRBV29-1 and TRBJ2-2; D is ambiguous. Trimming removed 2 bases at V and 1 base at J, with 11 bases between. Per the germline V gene, CDR1 is SQVTM and CDR2 is ANQGSEA. CDR3 length equals 15 residues. DNA for the CDR3: TGCAGCGTTGAACGGCTAGGGATGAACACCGGGGAGCTGTTTTTT. This gives the protein CSVERLGMNTGELFF.

This clone was seen just once. V gene TRBV7-2 combines with J gene TRBJ2-7; D ambiguous. The V gene lost 3 bases and the J gene lost 3 bases, with 9 bases spanning the gap. Germline assignment: CDR1 SGHTA and CDR2 FQGNSA. This CDR3 has 13 residues. DNA for the CDR3: TGTGCCAGCAGCTTCGGTCTTCTCTACGAGCAGTACTTC. Protein product: CASSFGLLYEQYF.

This chain connects TRBV28 to TRBJ2-7; TRBD1 might be the D (5 bases). Germline V gene sequence: CDR1 MDHEN, CDR2 SYDVKM. CDR3 length: 13 residues. Trimming left V 5 bases short and J 3 bases short, with 11 bases between. The DNA of the CDR3 is TGTGCCAGCAGTATATCAGACAGCTACGAGCAGTACTTC. Protein product: CASSISDSYEQYF.

The rearrangement joins TRBV27 to TRBJ2-6; the match to TRBD1 covers 9 bases. Germline V lookup: CDR1 MNHEY, CDR2 SMNVEV (reference sequence). J was trimmed by 0 bases and V by 4 bases; bases with no gene match: 7. There are 18 residues in the CDR3. This chain's CDR3 is CASSSRTGESSGANVLTF. CDR3 sequence (DNA): TGTGCCAGCAGTTCGCGGACAGGGGAGTCCTCTGGGGCCAACGTCCTGACTTTC. The full variable domain, its missing parts supplied by reference TRBV27 and TRBJ2-6, is EAQVTQNPRYLITVTGKKLTVTCSQNMNHEYMSWYRQDPGLGLRQIYYSMNVEVTDKGDVPEGYKVSRKEKRNFPLILESPSPNQTSLYFCASSSRTGESSGANVLTFGAGSRLTVL.

This chain links TRBV5-8 with TRBJ2-2; 7 nucleotides line up with TRBD2. V was pared by 0 bases and J by 1 base, with 9 bases of the junction left unmatched. CDR1 and CDR2 from the germline V gene are SGHTS and YDEGEE. The length of the CDR3 is 18 residues. CDR3 DNA sequence: TGTGCCAGCAGCTTGGCCCCACAGCGGGAAAGGAACACCGGGGAGCTGTTTTTT. It translates to CASSLAPQRERNTGELFF.

This clone occurred once. The chain is built from TRBV7-9 and TRBJ2-2, with D perhaps matching TRBD2 (6 bases). The CDR3 totals 16 residues. The ends were cut back, 2 bases at V and 6 bases at J, with 16 bases in the middle. Germline assignment: CDR1 SEHNR and CDR2 FQNEAQ (reference sequence). In DNA, the CDR3 is TGTGCCAGCAGCTTATTCGGGGGAGTAATGCCCGGGGAGCTGTTTTTT. Its translation is CASSLFGGVMPGELFF.

The chain joins TRBV9 to TRBJ2-3; D is perhaps TRBD2 (5 bases). The CDR3 totals 16 residues. The V gene's germline CDR1 is SGDLS and CDR2 YYNGEE. Trimming removed 4 bases from V and 0 bases from J, with 15 bases in between. The CDR3 nucleotides read TGTGCCAGCAGCCCTACTGGGAGTCAGAGCACAGATACGCAGTATTTT. Translated, it gives CASSPTGSQSTDTQYF. The whole variable domain, remainder taken from reference TRBV9 and TRBJ2-3, is DSGVTQTPKHLITATGQRVTLRCSPRSGDLSVYWYQQSLDQGLQFLIQYYNGEERAKGNILERFSAQQFPDLHSELNLSSLELGDSALYFCASSPTGSQSTDTQYFGPGTRLTVL.

Note on this clone: Different DNA sequences within this sample yield the same CDR3. The chain combines TRBV9 with TRBJ2-1; D call uncertain. The V and J ends lost 0 bases and 4 bases respectively, with 8 bases between them. Per germline, CDR1 SGDLS and CDR2 YYNGEE. The CDR3 length is 14 residues. The CDR3 is CASSVDSEYNEQFF. The CDR3 region has the DNA TGTGCCAGCAGCGTAGACTCGGAGTACAATGAGCAGTTCTTC.

The chain carries TRBV19 and TRBJ1-1; D is ambiguous. Germline V gene sequence: CDR1 LNHDA, CDR2 SQIVND (reference sequence). V lost 0 bases and J lost 6, with 11 bases in between. There are 14 residues in the CDR3. The CDR3 protein is CASSIDLEAAEAFF. The CDR3 region has the DNA TGTGCCAGTAGTATAGATCTTGAGGCAGCTGAAGCTTTCTTT. The full variable domain, rest sourced from reference TRBV19 and TRBJ1-1, is DGGITQSPKYLFRKEGQNVTLSCEQNLNHDAMYWYRQDPGQGLRLIYYSQIVNDFQKGDIAEGYSVSREKKESFPLTVTSAQKNPTAFYLCASSIDLEAAEAFFGQGTRLTVV.

V and J are TRBV27 and TRBJ1-5; a weak D match, TRBD1 (5 bases). Germline CDR1 is MNHEY and CDR2 is SMNVEV (reference sequence). The CDR3 loop spans 15 amino acids. Between the trimmed V and J ends, which lost 4 bases and 5 bases, there was a span of 15 bases. The CDR3, as DNA: TGTGCCAGCAGTTCAGGGTCACGAGGGGATCAGCCCCAGCATTTT. Its protein is CASSSGSRGDQPQHF.

The chain uses TRBV27 and TRBJ1-1; a weak D match, TRBD1 (6 bases). This CDR3 comprises 13 residues. Per the germline V gene, CDR1 is MNHEY and CDR2 is SMNVEV (reference sequence). V lost 7 bases and J lost 5, with 14 bases in between. CDR3 nucleotide sequence: TGTGCCAGCAAGGAGGGGGAGGGAACTGAAGCTTTCTTT. This sequence encodes CASKEGEGTEAFF.

This sequence joins TRBV6-6 and TRBJ1-5, with D unclear. The CDR3 is made up of 13 amino acids. The ends were cut back, 2 bases at V and 1 base at J, with 3 bases in the middle. The germline V gene has CDR1 MNHNY and CDR2 SVGAGI (reference sequence). CDR3 sequence: CASSYMSNQPQHF. The CDR3 coding sequence is TGTGCCAGCAGTTACATGAGCAATCAGCCCCAGCATTTT.

The DNA for the CDR3 is TGTGCCAGCAGCTTGAGGCAGGGGGCAACTCTACTCCCTGAAGCTTTCTTT. Amino acids: CASSLRQGATLLPEAFF. The chain employs TRBV5-4 and TRBJ1-1; 8 bases agree with TRBD1. Germline loops: CDR1 SGHNT, CDR2 YYREEE (reference sequence). V gave up 1 base and J gave up 6 bases; unmatched junction bases: 14. This CDR3 spans 17 amino acids.

This chain uses TRBV7-8 with TRBJ2-1; TRBD1 matches at 7 bases. CDR3 length: 13 residues. Germline V lookup: CDR1 SGHVS, CDR2 FQNEAQ. With V trimmed by 3 bases and J by 9 bases, 5 bases remained unmatched. The CDR3 sequence: CASSFDRVGEQFF. For the CDR3, the DNA is TGTGCCAGCAGCTTTGACAGGGTCGGTGAGCAGTTCTTC. Supplemented by reference TRBV7-8 and TRBJ2-1, the full variable domain reads GAGVSQSPRYKVAKRGQDVALRCDPISGHVSLFWYQQALGQGPEFLTYFQNEAQLDKSGLPSDRFFAERPEGSVSTLKIQRTQQEDSAVYLCASSFDRVGEQFFGPGTRLTVL.

In this sample, this clone turned up once. The chain couples TRBV27 to TRBJ2-3; a weak D match, TRBD1 (6 bases). This CDR3 has 16 residues. The ends were cut back, 5 bases at V and 0 bases at J, with 15 bases in the middle. Germline V gene sequence: CDR1 MNHEY, CDR2 SMNVEV (reference sequence). The CDR3 spells CASSLGTPPSTDTQYF. The CDR3, as DNA: TGTGCCAGCAGTCTCGGGACACCTCCTAGCACAGATACGCAGTATTTT.

The rearrangement uses TRBV6-1 and TRBJ2-1; 14 bases agree with TRBD2. The CDR3 has 19 amino acids. With V trimmed by 4 bases and J by 1 base, 9 bases remained unmatched. CDR1 and CDR2 (germline): MNHNS, SASEGT. DNA for the CDR3: TGTGCCAGCAGTGGGGTCGGGACTAGCGGGAGTACGTCCTACAATGAGCAGTTCTTC. It yields the protein CASSGVGTSGSTSYNEQFF.

The chain carries TRBV9 and TRBJ2-1; D gene unclear. V dropped 0 bases and J dropped 0 bases, with 10 bases sitting between them. In germline, CDR1 is SGDLS, CDR2 YYNGEE. This CDR3 is 16 amino acids long. In nucleotides, the CDR3 is TGTGCCAGCAGCGTAGTGGCCAGCAGCTCCTACAATGAGCAGTTCTTC. It encodes CASSVVASSSYNEQFF.

A remark on this clone: The same CDR3 also results from other DNA sequences found in this sample. The genes are TRBV6-5 and TRBJ1-1; D may be TRBD1 (5 bases). CDR1 is MNHEY and CDR2 is SVGAGI in the germline V gene. CDR3 size: 15 residues. Between the trimmed V and J ends, which lost 0 bases and 1 base, there was a span of 9 bases. CDR3 residues: CASSYSRTPNTEAFF. The DNA of the CDR3 is TGTGCCAGCAGTTACTCCCGGACACCGAACACTGAAGCTTTCTTT.

The chain has TRBV7-2 and TRBJ2-7; D may be TRBD1 (6 bases). V was trimmed by 4 bases and J by 5 bases, leaving 12 bases between them. This CDR3 contains 13 residues. CDR1 and CDR2 from the germline V gene are SGHTA and FQGNSA. Written as DNA, the CDR3 is TGTGCCAGCAGCTGGGGACACGGCCACGAGCAGTACTTC. This encodes CASSWGHGHEQYF.

The chain is built from TRBV6-6 and TRBJ1-1; D is unresolved. CDR1 and CDR2 (germline): MNHNY, SVGAGI (reference sequence). Trimming took 2 bases from V and 7 from J, leaving 14 bases between them. This CDR3 region has 14 residues. The CDR3 here is CASSYSSRVLEAFF. CDR3 bases: TGTGCCAGCAGTTACAGTTCACGGGTTCTTGAAGCTTTCTTT.